This T cell receptor beta chain was obtained from a study of cytomegalovirus exposure and HLA in healthy donors. Overall study: There were over 350 genotyped donors. Of these, 81% fell in the genetic ancestry cluster associated with self-reported Caucasian donors.

The PCR made use of 60 Vbeta and 13 Jbeta primers. Generated by immunoSEQ multiplex PCR, the TCRdb table keeps only in-frame clones and is missing some. The sample includes 200,000 or so clones, over 75% of them seen just once. After removal of 3 bases from V and 7 bases from J, the junction contained 9 bases not matched to a gene. The germline CDR1 and CDR2 sequences are SEHNR and FQNEAQ (reference sequence). The CDR3 length is 16 residues. Broader study findings: The CMV antigen specificity of a few CMV-associated chains was confirmed through in vitro analysis. There were some V segments, including TRBV6-2 and TRBV6-3, excluded as indistinguishable. Equally common other TCR beta chains were less clonally expanded than HLA-associated ones, a later analysis found.

Worth noting for this clone: The antigen remains undetermined.

The sample comprised PBMCs. The V and J genes are TRBV7-9 and TRBJ2-2; TRBD1 matches 9 bases. The receptor was derived from a girl aged 2-9 years in good health and CMV-seronegative. In DNA form, the CDR3 reads TGTGCCAGCAGCTTGTCCTCCGGGACAGGGCGCGGGGAGCTGTTTTTT. Protein product: CASSLSSGTGRGELFF.